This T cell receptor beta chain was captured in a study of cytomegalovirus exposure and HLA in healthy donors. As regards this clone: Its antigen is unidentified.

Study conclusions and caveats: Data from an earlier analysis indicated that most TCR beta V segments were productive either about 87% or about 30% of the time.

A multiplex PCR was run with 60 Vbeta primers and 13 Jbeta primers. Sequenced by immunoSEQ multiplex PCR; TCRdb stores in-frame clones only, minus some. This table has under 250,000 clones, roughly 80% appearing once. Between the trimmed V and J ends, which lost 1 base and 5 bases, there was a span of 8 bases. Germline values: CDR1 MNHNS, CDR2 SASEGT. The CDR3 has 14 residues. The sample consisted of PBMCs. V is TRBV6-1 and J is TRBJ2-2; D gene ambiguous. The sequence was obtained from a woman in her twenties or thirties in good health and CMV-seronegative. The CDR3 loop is CASSEGLRTGELFF. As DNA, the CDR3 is TGTGCCAGCAGTGAAGGTCTCCGGACCGGGGAGCTGTTTTTT.